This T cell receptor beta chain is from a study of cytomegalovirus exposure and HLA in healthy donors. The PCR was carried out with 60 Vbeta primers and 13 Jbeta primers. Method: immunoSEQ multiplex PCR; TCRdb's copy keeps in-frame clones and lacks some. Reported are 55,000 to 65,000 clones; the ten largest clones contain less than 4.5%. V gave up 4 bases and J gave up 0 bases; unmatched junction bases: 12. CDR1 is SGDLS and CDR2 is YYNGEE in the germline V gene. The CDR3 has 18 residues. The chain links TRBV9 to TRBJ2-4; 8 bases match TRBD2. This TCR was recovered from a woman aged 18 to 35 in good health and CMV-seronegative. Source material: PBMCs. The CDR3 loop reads CASSPRVGLDLAKNIQYF. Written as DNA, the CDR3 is TGTGCCAGCAGCCCCAGGGTGGGACTAGACCTAGCCAAAAACATTCAGTACTTC.